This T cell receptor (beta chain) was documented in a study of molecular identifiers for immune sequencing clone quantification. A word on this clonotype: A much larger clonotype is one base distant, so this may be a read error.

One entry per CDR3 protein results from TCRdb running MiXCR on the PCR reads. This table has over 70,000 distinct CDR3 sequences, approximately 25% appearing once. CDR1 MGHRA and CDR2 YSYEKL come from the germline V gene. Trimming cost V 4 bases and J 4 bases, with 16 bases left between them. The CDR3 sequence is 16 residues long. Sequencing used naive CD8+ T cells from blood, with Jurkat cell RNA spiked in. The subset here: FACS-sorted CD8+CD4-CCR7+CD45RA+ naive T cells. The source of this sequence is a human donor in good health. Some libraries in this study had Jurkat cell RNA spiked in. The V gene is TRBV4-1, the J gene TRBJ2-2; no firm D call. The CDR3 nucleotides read TGCGCCAGCAGCCTCGAAGGAAGCCCGAGCACCGGGGAGCTGTTTTTT. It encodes CASSLEGSPSTGELFF.